These T cell receptor beta chains were read from a single sample in a study of control samples from healthy donors and cancer patients. The table came from immunoSEQ multiplex PCR; TCRdb's copy has only in-frame clones and leaves some out. The sample consists of about 410,000 clones, approximately 90% of them appearing once. Sample: PBMCs. These receptors were collected from a man aged 35-49 years with head and neck cancer. Each CDR3 is given with its conserved first and last residue.

v_call | cdr3_aa
TRBV19 | CASSAGQAAYEQYF
TRBV11-3 | CASSLGGTNTEAFF
TRBV28 | CASSLAGTRGTEAFF
TRBV11-1 | CASSLEDRIPTGELFF
TRBV5-1 | CASSTTGEVDYTF
TRBV5-5 | CASSLLAGVGDTQYF
TRBV18 | CASSPLDRSYGYTF
TRBV7-3 | CASSLNGRGLETQYF
TRBV27 | CASSLSTVRSYEQYF
TRBV28 | CASSSPGREAFF
TRBV2 | CASSVGGNYGYTF
TRBV20-1 | CSAPVLGAQYF
TRBV6-4 | CASSAGLAGGFDEQFF